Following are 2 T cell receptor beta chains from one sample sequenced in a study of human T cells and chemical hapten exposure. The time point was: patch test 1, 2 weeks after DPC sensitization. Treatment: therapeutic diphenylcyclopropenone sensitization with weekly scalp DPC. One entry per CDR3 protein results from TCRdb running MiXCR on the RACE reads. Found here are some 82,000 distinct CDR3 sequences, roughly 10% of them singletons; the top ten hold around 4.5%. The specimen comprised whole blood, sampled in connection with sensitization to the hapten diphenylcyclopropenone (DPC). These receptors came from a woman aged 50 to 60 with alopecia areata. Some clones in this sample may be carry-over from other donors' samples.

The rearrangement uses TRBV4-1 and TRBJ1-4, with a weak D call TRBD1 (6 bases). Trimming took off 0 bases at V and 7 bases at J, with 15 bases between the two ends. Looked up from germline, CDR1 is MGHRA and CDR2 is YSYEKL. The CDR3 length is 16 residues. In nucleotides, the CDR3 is TGCGCCAGCAGCCAAGAATTCGGGGGGCATCTTGAAAAACTGTTTTTT. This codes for CASSQEFGGHLEKLFF.

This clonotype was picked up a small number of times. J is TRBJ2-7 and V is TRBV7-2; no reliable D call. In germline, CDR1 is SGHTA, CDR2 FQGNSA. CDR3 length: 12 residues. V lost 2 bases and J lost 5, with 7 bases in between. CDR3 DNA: TGTGCCAGCAGCTTATCGGTTCACGAGCAGTACTTC. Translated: CASSLSVHEQYF.